These T cell receptor beta chains were read from a single sample in a study of blood T cell repertoires in COVID-19. Clones were sequenced by immunoSEQ multiplex PCR, and TCRdb holds only the in-frame ones, with some missing. The table lists some 370,000 clones, 70% to 90% of them singletons. The sequencing sample was made of peripheral blood. The receptors originated from a man aged 40-50 years with acute or convalescent COVID-19. Both conserved end residues are part of each CDR3. D genes are given only for firm matches. Clone size is not always given. Where it is, it says once, few, many or a class for expanded clones.

j_call	v_call	d_call	clone_size	cdr3_aa	cdr3_nt
TRBJ1-2	TRBV4-1	NA	NA	CASSQEGGRNYGYTF	TGCGCCAGCAGCCAAGAGGGGGGGCGCAACTATGGCTACACCTTC
TRBJ1-2	TRBV28	NA	NA	CASSLTSGGYTF	TGTGCCAGCAGTTTAACTTCGGGTGGCTACACCTTC
TRBJ2-3	TRBV5-1	NA	NA	CASSLTPGQSTDTQYF	TGCGCCAGCAGCTTAACCCCGGGACAAAGCACAGATACGCAGTATTTT
TRBJ2-1	TRBV10-1	NA	NA	CASSSGTYNEQFF	TGCGCCAGCAGCTCCGGGACCTACAATGAGCAGTTCTTC
TRBJ2-1	TRBV7-3	NA	NA	CASSLAPLSYNEQFF	TGTGCCAGCAGCTTAGCCCCCCTATCCTACAATGAGCAGTTCTTC
TRBJ2-7	TRBV4-1	NA	NA	CASSLREETYEQYF	TGCGCCAGCAGCCTCAGGGAAGAGACCTACGAGCAGTACTTC
TRBJ1-2	TRBV6-5	TRBD1	NA	CASSYSMTGVFGYTF	TGTGCCAGCAGTTACTCGATGACAGGGGTATTTGGCTACACCTTC
TRBJ1-1	TRBV19	NA	once	CASSIYRRVNTEAFF	TGTGCCAGTAGTATTTATAGACGGGTCAACACTGAAGCTTTCTTT
TRBJ1-1	TRBV4-3	NA	NA	CASSQDRENTEAFF	TGCGCCAGCAGCCAAGATCGAGAGAACACTGAAGCTTTCTTT
TRBJ2-7	TRBV27	NA	NA	CASSSPPGEQYF	TGTGCCAGCAGTTCCCCACCGGGGGAGCAGTACTTC
TRBJ1-2	TRBV27	TRBD1	NA	CASSSRDRGFSNYGYTF	TGTGCCAGCAGTTCCCGGGACAGGGGGTTCTCTAACTATGGCTACACCTTC
TRBJ2-7	TRBV10-1	NA	NA	CASSDSGQSYEQYF	TGCGCCAGCAGTGACTCCGGACAGTCCTACGAGCAGTACTTC
TRBJ1-2	TRBV7-8	TRBD1	NA	CASSTVGTGVQVFTF	TGTGCCAGCAGCACCGTTGGGACAGGGGTGCAGGTTTTCACCTTC
TRBJ2-3	TRBV28	NA	few	CASSEGGAILADTQYF	TGTGCCAGCAGCGAAGGAGGGGCCATACTGGCAGATACGCAGTATTTT
TRBJ1-2	TRBV29-1	NA	NA	CSVGGLGGSNYGYTF	TGCAGCGTTGGTGGCCTGGGGGGATCTAACTATGGCTACACCTTC
TRBJ1-4	TRBV3-1/TRBV3-2	TRBD1	NA	CASSQTLIGQGGEKLFF	TGTGCCAGCAGCCAAACCCTTATTGGACAGGGTGGTGAAAAACTGTTTTTT
TRBJ2-2	TRBV29-1	NA	NA	CSVVSQVNTGELFF	TGCAGCGTTGTTTCGCAGGTGAACACCGGGGAGCTGTTTTTT
TRBJ2-3	TRBV5-6	TRBD2	NA	CASSPTSGLTDTQYF	TGTGCCAGCAGCCCCACTAGCGGCCTCACAGATACGCAGTATTTT
TRBJ1-6	TRBV28	NA	NA	CASTQANSPLHF	TGTGCCAGCACCCAAGCGAATTCACCCCTCCACTTT
TRBJ1-1	TRBV7-9	NA	once	CASSLVNEAFF	TGTGCCAGCAGCTTAGTCAATGAAGCTTTCTTT
TRBJ2-7	TRBV15	TRBD2	many	CATSRTSENLYEQYF	TGTGCCACCAGCAGGACTAGCGAGAATCTCTACGAGCAGTACTTC